The clone carrying this T cell receptor beta chain has only one observation. Its antigen is undetermined. The sample originates from a study of OX40 agonist ivuxolimab in advanced cancers. Study overall: Enrollees could have had prior anti-PD-1, anti-PD-L1 or anti-CTLA-4 therapy, which roughly 40% had received.

Assay used: immunoSEQ multiplex PCR; TCRdb lists only in-frame clones, some missing. This sample has under 25,000 clones, with roughly 78% found just once. Study-wide findings and caveats: In the 0.1 to 3.0 mg/kg range, CD4+ and CD8+ blood T cells had expanded clonally by week 6.

Germline CDR1 reads PRHDT; CDR2 reads FYEKMQ (reference sequence). The CDR3 contains 14 residues. The sequence derives from an adult with an advanced solid tumor such as melanoma, head and neck, liver or kidney cancer. The source material was CD4+ or CD8+ T cells sorted from blood, sampled in a trial of the OX40 agonist ivuxolimab. The J gene is TRBJ2-5, the V gene TRBV13; D possibly corresponds to TRBD2 (5 bases). The J call is in doubt because the DNA end fits TRBJ2-7 better. CDR3 sequence reads: CASSARGFGYEQYF. CDR3 nucleotides: TGTGCCAGCAGCGCCCGAGGGTTTGGCTACGAGCAGTACTTC.